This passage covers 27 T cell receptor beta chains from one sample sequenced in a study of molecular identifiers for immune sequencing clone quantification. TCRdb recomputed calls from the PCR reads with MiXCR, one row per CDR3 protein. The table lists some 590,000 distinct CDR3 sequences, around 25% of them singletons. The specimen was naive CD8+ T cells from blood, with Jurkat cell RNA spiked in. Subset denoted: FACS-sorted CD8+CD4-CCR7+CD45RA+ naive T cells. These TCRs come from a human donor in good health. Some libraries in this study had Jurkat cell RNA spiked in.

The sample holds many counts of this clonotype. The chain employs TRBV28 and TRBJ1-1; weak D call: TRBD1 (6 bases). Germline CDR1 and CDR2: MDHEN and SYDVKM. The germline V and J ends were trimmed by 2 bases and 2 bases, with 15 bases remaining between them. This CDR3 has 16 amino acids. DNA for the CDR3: TGTGCCAGCAGTTTAGGCATCCGACAGGCAAACACTGAAGCTTTCTTT. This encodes CASSLGIRQANTEAFF.

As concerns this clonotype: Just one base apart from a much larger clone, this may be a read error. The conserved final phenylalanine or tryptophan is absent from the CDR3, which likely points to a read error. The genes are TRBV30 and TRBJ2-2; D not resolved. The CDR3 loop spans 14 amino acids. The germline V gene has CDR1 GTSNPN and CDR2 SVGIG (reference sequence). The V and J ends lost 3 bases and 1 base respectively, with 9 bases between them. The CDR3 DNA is TGTGCCTGGAGCACTCGGATGAACACCGGGGAGCTGTTTTTA. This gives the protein CAWSTRMNTGELFL.

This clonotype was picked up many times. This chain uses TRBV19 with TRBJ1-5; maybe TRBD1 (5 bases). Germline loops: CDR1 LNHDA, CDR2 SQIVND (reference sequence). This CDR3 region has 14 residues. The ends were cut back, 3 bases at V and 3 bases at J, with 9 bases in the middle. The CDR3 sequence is CASSIWGLNQPQHF. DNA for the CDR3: TGTGCCAGTAGTATTTGGGGCCTCAATCAGCCCCAGCATTTT.

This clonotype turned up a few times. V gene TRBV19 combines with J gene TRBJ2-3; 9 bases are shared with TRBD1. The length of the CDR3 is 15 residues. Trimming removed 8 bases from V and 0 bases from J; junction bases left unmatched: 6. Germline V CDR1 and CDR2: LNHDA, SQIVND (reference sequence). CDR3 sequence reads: CASRTGGRSTDTQYF. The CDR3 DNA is TGTGCCAGTCGAACAGGGGGCCGTAGCACAGATACGCAGTATTTT.

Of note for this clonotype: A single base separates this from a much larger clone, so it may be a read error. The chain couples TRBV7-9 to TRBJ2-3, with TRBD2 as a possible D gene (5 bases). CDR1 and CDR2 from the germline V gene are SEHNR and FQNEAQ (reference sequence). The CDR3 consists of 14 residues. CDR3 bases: TGTGCCAGCAGCTTAGGGACTTTCACAGATACGCAGTGTTTT. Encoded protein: CASSLGTFTDTQCF.

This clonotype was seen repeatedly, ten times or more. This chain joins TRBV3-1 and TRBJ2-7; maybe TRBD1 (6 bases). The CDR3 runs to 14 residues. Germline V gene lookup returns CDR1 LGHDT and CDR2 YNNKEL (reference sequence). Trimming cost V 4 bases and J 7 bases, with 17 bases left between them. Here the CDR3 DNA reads TGTGCCAGCAGCCCGGAACAGGGCTCTTGGGAGCAGTACTTC. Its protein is CASSPEQGSWEQYF.

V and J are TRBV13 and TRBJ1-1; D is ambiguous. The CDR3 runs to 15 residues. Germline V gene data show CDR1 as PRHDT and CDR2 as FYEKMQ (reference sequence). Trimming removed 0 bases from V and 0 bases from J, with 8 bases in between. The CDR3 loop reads CASSLGKRVNTEAFF. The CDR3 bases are TGTGCCAGCAGCTTAGGGAAGCGGGTGAACACTGAAGCTTTCTTT.

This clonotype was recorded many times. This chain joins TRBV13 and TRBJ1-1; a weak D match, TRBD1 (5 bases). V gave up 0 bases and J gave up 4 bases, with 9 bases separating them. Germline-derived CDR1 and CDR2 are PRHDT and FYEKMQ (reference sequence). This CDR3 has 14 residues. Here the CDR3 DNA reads TGTGCCAGCAGCTTAGGCGACAGTGTCACTGAAGCTTTCTTT. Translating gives CASSLGDSVTEAFF.

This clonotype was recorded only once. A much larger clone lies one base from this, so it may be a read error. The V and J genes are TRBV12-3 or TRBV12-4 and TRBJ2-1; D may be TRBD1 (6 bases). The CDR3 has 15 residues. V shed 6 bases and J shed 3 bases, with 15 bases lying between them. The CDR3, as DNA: TGTGCCAGCAGCTCCGAACAGGGACGCTACAATGAGCAGTTCTTC. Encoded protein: CASSSEQGRYNEQFF.

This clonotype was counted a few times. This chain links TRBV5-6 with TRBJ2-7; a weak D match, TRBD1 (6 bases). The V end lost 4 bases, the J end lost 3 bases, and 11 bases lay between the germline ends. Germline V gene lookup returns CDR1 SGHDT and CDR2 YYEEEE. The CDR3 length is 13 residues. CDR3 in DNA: TGTGCCAGCAGCGAGGACAGCGACTACGAGCAGTACTTC. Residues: CASSEDSDYEQYF.

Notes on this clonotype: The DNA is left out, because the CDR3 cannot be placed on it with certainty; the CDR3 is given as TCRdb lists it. The CDR3 is CASSKVGRGTYQETQYF. This chain links TRBV21-1 with TRBJ2-5; TRBD1, the table's D call, lacks a check against the DNA. TRBV21-1 has pseudogene status. From its first to its last residue, the CDR3 has 17 amino acids.

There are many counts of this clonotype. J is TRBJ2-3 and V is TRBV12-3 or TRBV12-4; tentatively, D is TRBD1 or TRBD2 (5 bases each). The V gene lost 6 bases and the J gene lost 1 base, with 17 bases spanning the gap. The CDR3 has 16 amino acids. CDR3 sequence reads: CASSNNRPGGTDTQYF. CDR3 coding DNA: TGTGCCAGCAGCAATAACAGGCCCGGGGGCACAGATACGCAGTATTTT.

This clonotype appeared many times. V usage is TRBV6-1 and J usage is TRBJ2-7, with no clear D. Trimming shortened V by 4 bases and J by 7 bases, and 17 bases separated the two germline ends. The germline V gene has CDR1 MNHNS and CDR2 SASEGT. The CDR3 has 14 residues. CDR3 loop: CASSASVVLGEQYF. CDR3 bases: TGTGCCAGCAGTGCCAGCGTGGTTTTGGGGGAGCAGTACTTC.

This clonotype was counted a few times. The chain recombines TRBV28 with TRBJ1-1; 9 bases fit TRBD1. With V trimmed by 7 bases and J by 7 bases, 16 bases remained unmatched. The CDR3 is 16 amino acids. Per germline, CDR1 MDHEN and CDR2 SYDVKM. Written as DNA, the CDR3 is TGTGCCAGCACCTATTTCGCGGACAGGGGAGGGGGTGAAGCTTTCTTT. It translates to CASTYFADRGGGEAFF.

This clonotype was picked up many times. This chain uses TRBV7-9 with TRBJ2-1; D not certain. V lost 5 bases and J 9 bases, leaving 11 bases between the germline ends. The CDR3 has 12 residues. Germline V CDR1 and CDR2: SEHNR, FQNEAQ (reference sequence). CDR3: CASSLMNGEQFF. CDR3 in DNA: TGTGCCAGCAGCCTCATGAATGGTGAGCAGTTCTTC.

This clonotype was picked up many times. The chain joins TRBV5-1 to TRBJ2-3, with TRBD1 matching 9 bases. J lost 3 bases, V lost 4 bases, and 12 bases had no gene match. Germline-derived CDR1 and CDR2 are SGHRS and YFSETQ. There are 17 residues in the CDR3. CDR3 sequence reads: CASSGGTGWSMTDTQYF. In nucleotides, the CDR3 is TGCGCCAGCAGCGGCGGGACAGGGTGGAGTATGACAGATACGCAGTATTTT.

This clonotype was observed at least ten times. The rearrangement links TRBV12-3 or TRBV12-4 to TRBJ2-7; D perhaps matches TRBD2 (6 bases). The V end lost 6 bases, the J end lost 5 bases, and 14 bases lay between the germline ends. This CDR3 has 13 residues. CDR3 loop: CASRIGGVDEQYF. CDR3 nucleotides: TGTGCCAGCAGGATCGGGGGAGTCGACGAGCAGTACTTC.

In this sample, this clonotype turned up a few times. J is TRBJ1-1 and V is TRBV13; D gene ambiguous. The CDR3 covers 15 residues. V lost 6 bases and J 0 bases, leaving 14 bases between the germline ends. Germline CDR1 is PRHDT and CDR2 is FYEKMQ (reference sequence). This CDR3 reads CASSQTHALNTEAFF. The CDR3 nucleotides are TGTGCCAGCAGTCAAACCCATGCCCTGAACACTGAAGCTTTCTTT.

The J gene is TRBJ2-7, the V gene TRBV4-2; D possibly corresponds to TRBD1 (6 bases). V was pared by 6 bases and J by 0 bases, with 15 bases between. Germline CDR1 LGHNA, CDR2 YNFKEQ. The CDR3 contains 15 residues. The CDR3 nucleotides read TGTGCCAGCAGTCCGGGACAAACACCCTCCTACGAGCAGTACTTC. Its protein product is CASSPGQTPSYEQYF.

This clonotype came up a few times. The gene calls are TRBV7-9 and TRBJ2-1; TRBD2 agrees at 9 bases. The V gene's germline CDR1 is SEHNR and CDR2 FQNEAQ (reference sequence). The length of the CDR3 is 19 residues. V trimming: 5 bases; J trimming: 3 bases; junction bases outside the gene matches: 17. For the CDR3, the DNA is TGTGCCAGCAGCCCCCAAACTAAGCGAGCGGGAGGCTTCTACAATGAGCAGTTCTTC. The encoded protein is CASSPQTKRAGGFYNEQFF.

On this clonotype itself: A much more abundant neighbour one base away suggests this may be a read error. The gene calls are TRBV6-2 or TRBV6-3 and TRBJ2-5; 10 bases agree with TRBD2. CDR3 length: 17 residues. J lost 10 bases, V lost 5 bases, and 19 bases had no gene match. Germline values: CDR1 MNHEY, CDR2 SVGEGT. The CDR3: CASSLSAASGGFRDQYF. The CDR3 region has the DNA TGTGCCAGCAGTCTTTCCGCGGCTAGCGGGGGATTCCGAGACCAGTACTTC.

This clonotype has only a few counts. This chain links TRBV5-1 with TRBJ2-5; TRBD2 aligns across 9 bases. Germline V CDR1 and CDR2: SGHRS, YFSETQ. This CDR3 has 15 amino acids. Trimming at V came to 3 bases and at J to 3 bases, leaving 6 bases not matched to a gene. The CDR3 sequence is CASSSTSGWEETQYF. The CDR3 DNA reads TGCGCCAGCAGCTCTACTAGCGGGTGGGAAGAGACCCAGTACTTC.

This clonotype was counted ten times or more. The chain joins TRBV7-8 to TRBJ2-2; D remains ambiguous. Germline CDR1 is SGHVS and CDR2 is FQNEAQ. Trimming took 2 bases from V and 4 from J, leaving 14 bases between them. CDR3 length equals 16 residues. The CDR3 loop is CASSLIAGPSTGELFF. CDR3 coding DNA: TGTGCCAGCAGCTTAATCGCAGGCCCGAGCACCGGGGAGCTGTTTTTT. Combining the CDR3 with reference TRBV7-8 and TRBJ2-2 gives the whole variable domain GAGVSQSPRYKVAKRGQDVALRCDPISGHVSLFWYQQALGQGPEFLTYFQNEAQLDKSGLPSDRFFAERPEGSVSTLKIQRTQQEDSAVYLCASSLIAGPSTGELFFGEGSRLTVL.

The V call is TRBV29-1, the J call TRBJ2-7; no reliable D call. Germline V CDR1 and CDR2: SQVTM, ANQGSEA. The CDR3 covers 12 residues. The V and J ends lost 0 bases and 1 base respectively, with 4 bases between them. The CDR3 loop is CSVEDRSYEQYF. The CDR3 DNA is TGCAGCGTTGAAGATCGTTCCTACGAGCAGTACTTC.

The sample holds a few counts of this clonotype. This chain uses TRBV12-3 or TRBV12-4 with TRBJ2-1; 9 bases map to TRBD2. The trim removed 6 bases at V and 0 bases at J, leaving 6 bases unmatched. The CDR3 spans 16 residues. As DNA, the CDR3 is TGTGCCAGCAGACTAGCGGGCCCCGGCTCCTACAATGAGCAGTTCTTC. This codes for CASRLAGPGSYNEQFF.

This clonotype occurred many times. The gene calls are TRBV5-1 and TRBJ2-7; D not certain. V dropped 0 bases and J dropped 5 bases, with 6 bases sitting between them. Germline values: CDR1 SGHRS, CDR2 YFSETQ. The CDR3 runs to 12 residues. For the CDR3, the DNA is TGCGCCAGCAGCTTGGGATGGAACGAGCAGTACTTC. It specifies CASSLGWNEQYF.

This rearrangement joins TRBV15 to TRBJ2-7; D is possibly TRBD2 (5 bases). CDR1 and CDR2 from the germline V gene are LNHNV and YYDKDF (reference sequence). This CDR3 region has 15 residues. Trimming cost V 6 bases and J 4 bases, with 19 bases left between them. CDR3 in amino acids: CATRYRDQAAYEQYF. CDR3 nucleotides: TGTGCCACCAGGTACCGGGATCAGGCGGCTTACGAGCAGTACTTC.